This T cell receptor beta chain was identified in a study of blood T cells in healthy people across ages. Background on the study: Per every two T cells, about one barcoded beta molecule was captured by template switching.

Trimming took 5 bases from V and 10 from J, leaving 15 bases between them. The CDR3 consists of 13 residues. Combining a sample-barcoded 5' primer with a J-beta primer mix, a second PCR ran for 7 to 11 cycles. Each of the samples gave a minimum of 2.5 million paired-end reads that contained CDR3. TCRdb recomputed calls from the 5' RACE reads with MiXCR, one row per CDR3 protein. The sample contains hundreds of thousands of distinct CDR3 sequences, around 50% of which appear only once. The sample taken for sequencing was blood. The chain recombines TRBV12-3 or TRBV12-4 with TRBJ2-1; perhaps TRBD1 as D (5 bases). The TCR was taken from a woman aged 80 or over in good health. The DNA of the CDR3 is TGTGCCAGCAGTCCCTCCGCCCAGGGAGAGCAGTTCTTC. Protein sequence: CASSPSAQGEQFF.